This T cell receptor (beta chain) was recorded in a study of T cell responses to AZD1222 COVID-19 vaccine. Using immunoSEQ multiplex PCR, the repertoire was profiled, and TCRdb retains in-frame clones only, with some absent. The data contain approximately 150,000 clones, 85% to 95% of them singletons. Turning to this clone: Its antigen is still unknown.

Study-level points and caveats: CD4 TCRs covered the whole spike, strongest at regions 160-218 and 743-854. Repertoires in all cases were sampled only once the peak T cell response had passed. AZD1222 recipients seropositive at baseline numbered only 5 or 6.

The specimen was peripheral blood, collected on day 0 of AZD1222 vaccination. The receptor comes from an adult in good health.

The DNA of the CDR3 is TGTGCCACCAGCAGAGTAGCGGGGGACCGCGGTAGGTCCTACGAGCAGTACTTC. It yields the protein CATSRVAGDRGRSYEQYF. The rearrangement joins TRBV15 to TRBJ2-7; TRBD2 matches at 9 bases. V lost 1 base to trimming and J lost 1 base; unmatched junction nucleotides: 11. Germline V lookup: CDR1 LNHNV, CDR2 YYDKDF (reference sequence). The CDR3 is 18 amino acids.